These 8 T cell receptor beta chains were sequenced from one sample in a study of blood T cell repertoires in COVID-19. The table came from immunoSEQ multiplex PCR; TCRdb's copy has only in-frame clones and leaves some out. Here the sample spans roughly 130,000 clones, roughly 80% being singletons. Sequencing input: peripheral blood. These receptors all come from a woman older than 75 with acute or convalescent COVID-19.

This chain uses TRBV7-3 with TRBJ1-5; D may be TRBD1 (6 bases). V lost 0 bases to trimming and J lost 7 bases, with 13 bases between them. Germline assignment: CDR1 SGHTA and CDR2 FQGTGA. This CDR3 region has 15 residues. This CDR3 reads CASSLTGGAGQPQHF. The DNA for the CDR3 is TGTGCCAGCAGCTTAACAGGGGGGGCCGGACAGCCCCAGCATTTT.

The chain uses TRBV19 and TRBJ2-1; TRBD2 might be the D (5 bases). From germline, CDR1 is LNHDA and CDR2 SQIVND (reference sequence). V gave up 0 bases and J gave up 9 bases, with 15 bases separating them. The CDR3 runs 15 residues. The CDR3 spells CASSIDRVRVTEQFF. The CDR3 region has the DNA TGTGCCAGTAGTATAGATCGGGTGCGGGTAACTGAGCAGTTCTTC.

The chain employs TRBV7-3 and TRBJ2-3, with 7 bases aligning to TRBD2. In germline, CDR1 is SGHTA, CDR2 FQGTGA. The CDR3 covers 13 residues. J gave up 5 bases and V 3 bases, and 2 bases lay outside the gene matches. The CDR3 loop is CASSFSGGDTQYF. Written as DNA, the CDR3 is TGTGCCAGCAGCTTCTCGGGGGGAGATACGCAGTATTTT.

This chain links TRBV10-3 with TRBJ1-2; 7 positions agree with TRBD1. The germline CDR1 and CDR2 sequences are ENHRY and SYGVKD. CDR3 size: 14 residues. V shed 0 bases and J 4 bases; nucleotides not matched to a gene: 2. The CDR3 nucleotides read TGTGCCATCAGTGAGTCTAGGACAGGCTATGGCTACACCTTC. Translation gives CAISESRTGYGYTF.

Details on this clone: The sample holds other DNA sequences that translate to the same CDR3. The chain couples TRBV28 to TRBJ1-6; TRBD1 matches at 11 bases. With 1 base clipped from V and 10 bases from J, the junction kept 3 bases outside the gene matches. The CDR3 loop spans 15 amino acids. Germline V gene data show CDR1 as MDHEN and CDR2 as SYDVKM. CDR3 nucleotides: TGTGCCAGCAGTTTATCCGGGACAGGGGGGTCACCCCTCCACTTT. Translating it yields CASSLSGTGGSPLHF.

J is TRBJ2-1 and V is TRBV7-2, with a tentative D call TRBD2 (5 bases). The CDR3 sequence is 14 residues long. Germline V gene sequence: CDR1 SGHTA, CDR2 FQGNSA. The V gene lost 5 bases and the J gene lost 0 bases, with 8 bases spanning the gap. The CDR3 sequence: CASSIGDSYNEQFF. In DNA, the CDR3 is TGTGCCAGCAGCATCGGGGACTCCTACAATGAGCAGTTCTTC. Together with reference TRBV7-2 and TRBJ2-1, the CDR3 gives the full variable domain: GAGVSQSPSNKVTEKGKDVELRCDPISGHTALYWYRQSLGQGLEFLIYFQGNSAPDKSGLPSDRFSAERTGGSVSTLTIQRTQQEDSAVYLCASSIGDSYNEQFFGPGTRLTVL.

This clone was seen a handful of times. The chain links TRBV10-3 to TRBJ1-2; 11 bases map to TRBD1. J was trimmed by 3 bases and V by 3 bases; bases with no gene match: 6. Germline assignment: CDR1 ENHRY and CDR2 SYGVKD. There are 16 residues in the CDR3. The chain's CDR3 is CAISDPDRGQDYGYTF. In DNA form, the CDR3 reads TGTGCCATCAGTGATCCGGACAGGGGGCAGGACTATGGCTACACCTTC.

The genes are TRBV5-1 and TRBJ1-2; D is perhaps TRBD1 (6 bases). CDR1 is SGHRS, CDR2 YFSETQ, per germline. V shed 3 bases and J shed 0 bases, with 15 bases lying between them. This CDR3 has 16 residues. In DNA form, the CDR3 reads TGCGCCAGCAGCTCCGACAGGACCCAAGCTAACTATGGCTACACCTTC. Its translation: CASSSDRTQANYGYTF.